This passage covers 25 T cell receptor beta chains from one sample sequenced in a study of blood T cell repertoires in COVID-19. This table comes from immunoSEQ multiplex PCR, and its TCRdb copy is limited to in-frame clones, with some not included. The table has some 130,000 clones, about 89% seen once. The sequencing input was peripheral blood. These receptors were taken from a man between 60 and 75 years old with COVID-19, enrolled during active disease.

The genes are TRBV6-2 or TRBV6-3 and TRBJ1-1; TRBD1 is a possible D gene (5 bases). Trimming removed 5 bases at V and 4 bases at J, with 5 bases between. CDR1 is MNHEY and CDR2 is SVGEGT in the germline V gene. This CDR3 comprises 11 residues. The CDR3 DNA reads TGTGCCAGCAGTCAGGGCACTGAAGCTTTCTTT. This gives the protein CASSQGTEAFF.

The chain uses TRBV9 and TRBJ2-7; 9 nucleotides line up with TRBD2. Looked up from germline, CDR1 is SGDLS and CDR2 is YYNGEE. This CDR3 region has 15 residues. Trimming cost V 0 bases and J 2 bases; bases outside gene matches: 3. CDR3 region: CASSVASGAAYEQYF. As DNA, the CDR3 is TGTGCCAGCAGCGTAGCTAGCGGGGCGGCCTACGAGCAGTACTTC.

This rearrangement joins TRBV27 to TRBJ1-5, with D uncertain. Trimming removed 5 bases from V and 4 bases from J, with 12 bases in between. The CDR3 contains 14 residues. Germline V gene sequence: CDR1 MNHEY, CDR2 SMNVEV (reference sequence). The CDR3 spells CASSLRSKNQPQHF. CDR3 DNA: TGTGCCAGCAGTCTCCGTAGTAAGAATCAGCCCCAGCATTTT.

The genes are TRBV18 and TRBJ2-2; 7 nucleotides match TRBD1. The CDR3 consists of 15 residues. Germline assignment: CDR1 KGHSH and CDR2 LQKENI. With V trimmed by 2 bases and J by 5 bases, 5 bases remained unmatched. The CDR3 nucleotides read TGTGCCAGCTCACCAAGGGACAGCCCGACCGGGGAGCTGTTTTTT. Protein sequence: CASSPRDSPTGELFF.

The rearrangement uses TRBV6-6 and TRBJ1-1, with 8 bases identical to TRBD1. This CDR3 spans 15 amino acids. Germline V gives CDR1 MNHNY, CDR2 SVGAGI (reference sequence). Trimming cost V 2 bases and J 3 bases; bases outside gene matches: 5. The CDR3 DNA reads TGTGCCAGCAGTTACCAGGGGGCGCCGGACACTGAAGCTTTCTTT. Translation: CASSYQGAPDTEAFF.

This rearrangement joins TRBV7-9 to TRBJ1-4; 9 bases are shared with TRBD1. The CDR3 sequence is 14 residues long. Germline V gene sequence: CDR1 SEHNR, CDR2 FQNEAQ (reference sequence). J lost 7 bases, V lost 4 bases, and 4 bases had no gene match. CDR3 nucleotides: TGTGCCAGCAGCTCGGGACAGGGCCCTGAAAAACTGTTTTTT. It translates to CASSSGQGPEKLFF.

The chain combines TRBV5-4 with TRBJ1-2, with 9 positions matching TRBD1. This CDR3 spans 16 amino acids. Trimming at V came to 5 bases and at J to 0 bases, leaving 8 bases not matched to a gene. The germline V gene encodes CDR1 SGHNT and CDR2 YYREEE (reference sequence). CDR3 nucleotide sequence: TGTGCCAGCAGTCTGGGGACAGGGCAAGCTAACTATGGCTACACCTTC. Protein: CASSLGTGQANYGYTF.

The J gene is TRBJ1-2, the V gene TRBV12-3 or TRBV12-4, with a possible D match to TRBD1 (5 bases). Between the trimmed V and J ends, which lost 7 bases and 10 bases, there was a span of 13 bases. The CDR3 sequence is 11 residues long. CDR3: CASTPGGIYTF. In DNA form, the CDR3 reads TGTGCCAGCACCCCGGGGGGGATCTACACCTTC.

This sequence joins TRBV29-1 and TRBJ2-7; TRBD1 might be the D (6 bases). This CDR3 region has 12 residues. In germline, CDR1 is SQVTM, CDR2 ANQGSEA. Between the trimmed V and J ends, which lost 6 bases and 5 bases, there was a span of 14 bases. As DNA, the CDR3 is TGCAGCGTACAACAGGGTCCGGACGAGCAGTACTTC. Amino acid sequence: CSVQQGPDEQYF.

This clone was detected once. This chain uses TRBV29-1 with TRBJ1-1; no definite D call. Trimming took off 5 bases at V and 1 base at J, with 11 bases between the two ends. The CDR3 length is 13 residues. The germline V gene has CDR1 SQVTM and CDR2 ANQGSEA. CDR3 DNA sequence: TGCAGCGTTAAAGGCGGGCCGAACACTGAAGCTTTCTTT. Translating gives CSVKGGPNTEAFF.

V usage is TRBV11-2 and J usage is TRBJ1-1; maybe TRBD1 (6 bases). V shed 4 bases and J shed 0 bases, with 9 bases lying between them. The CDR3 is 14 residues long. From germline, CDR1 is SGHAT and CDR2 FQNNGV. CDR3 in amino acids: CASSSNRVNTEAFF. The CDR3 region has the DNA TGTGCCAGCAGCTCTAACAGGGTGAACACTGAAGCTTTCTTT.

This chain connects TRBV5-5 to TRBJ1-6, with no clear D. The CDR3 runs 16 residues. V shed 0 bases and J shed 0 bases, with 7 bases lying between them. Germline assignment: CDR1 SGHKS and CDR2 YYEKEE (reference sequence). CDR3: CASSLGVISYNSPLHF. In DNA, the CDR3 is TGTGCCAGCAGCTTGGGAGTAATCTCCTATAATTCACCCCTCCACTTT.

The CDR3 sequence: CSVSLGRDTEAFF. The CDR3 nucleotides read TGCAGCGTTTCTTTAGGGCGGGACACTGAAGCTTTCTTT. The V and J genes are TRBV29-1 and TRBJ1-1; D is uncertain. The CDR3 consists of 13 residues. CDR1 and CDR2 from the germline V gene are SQVTM and ANQGSEA. V was cut by 5 bases and J by 3 bases, with 13 bases left in between.

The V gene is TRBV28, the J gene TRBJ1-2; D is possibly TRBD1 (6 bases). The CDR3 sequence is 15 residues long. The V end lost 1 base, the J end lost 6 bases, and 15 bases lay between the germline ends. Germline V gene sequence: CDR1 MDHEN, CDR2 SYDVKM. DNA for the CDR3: TGTGCCAGCAGTTTATTAAGTGGCAGGGGAAATGGCTACACCTTC. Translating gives CASSLLSGRGNGYTF.

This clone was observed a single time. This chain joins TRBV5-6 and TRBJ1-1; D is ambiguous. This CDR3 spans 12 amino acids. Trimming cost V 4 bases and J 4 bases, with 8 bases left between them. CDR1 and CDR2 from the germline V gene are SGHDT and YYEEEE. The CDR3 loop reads CASSRVGTEAFF. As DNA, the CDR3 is TGTGCCAGCAGCCGGGTCGGCACTGAAGCTTTCTTT. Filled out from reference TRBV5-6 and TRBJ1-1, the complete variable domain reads DAGVTQSPTHLIKTRGQQVTLRCSPKSGHDTVSWYQQALGQGPQFIFQYYEEEERQRGNFPDRFSGHQFPNYSSELNVNALLLGDSALYLCASSRVGTEAFFGQGTRLTVV.

This CDR3 reads CASSARLAGGNEQFF. The CDR3, as DNA: TGTGCCAGCAGTGCCCGACTAGCGGGGGGCAATGAGCAGTTCTTC. V and J are TRBV2 and TRBJ2-1; 13 bases agree with TRBD2. V shed 4 bases, J shed 6 bases, and the junction held 3 bases outside the gene matches. CDR1 and CDR2 from the germline V gene are SNHLY and FYNNEI. The CDR3 has 15 amino acids.

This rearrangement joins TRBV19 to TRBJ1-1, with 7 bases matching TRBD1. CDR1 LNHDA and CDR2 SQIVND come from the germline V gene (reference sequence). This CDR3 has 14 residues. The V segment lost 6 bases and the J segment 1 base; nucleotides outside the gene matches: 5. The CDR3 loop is CASRSDRSNTEAFF. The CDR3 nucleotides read TGTGCCAGTAGATCGGACAGGTCGAACACTGAAGCTTTCTTT.

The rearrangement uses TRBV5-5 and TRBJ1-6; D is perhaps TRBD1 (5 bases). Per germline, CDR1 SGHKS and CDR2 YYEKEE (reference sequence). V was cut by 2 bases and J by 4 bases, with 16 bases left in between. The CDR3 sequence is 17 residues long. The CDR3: CASSLDGGAKYNSPLHF. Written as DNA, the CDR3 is TGTGCCAGCAGCTTAGATGGCGGGGCTAAGTATAATTCACCCCTCCACTTT.

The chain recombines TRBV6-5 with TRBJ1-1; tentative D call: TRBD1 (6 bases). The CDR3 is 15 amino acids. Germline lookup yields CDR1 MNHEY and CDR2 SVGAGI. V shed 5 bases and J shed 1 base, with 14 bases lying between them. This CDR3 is CASSTSIQGNTEAFF. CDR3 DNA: TGTGCCAGCAGTACCTCAATACAGGGGAACACTGAAGCTTTCTTT.

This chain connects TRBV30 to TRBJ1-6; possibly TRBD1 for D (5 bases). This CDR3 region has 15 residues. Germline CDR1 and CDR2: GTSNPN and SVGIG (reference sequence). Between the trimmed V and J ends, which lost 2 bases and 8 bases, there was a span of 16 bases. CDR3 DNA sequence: TGTGCCTGGAGTCCTGGCCCCAAAGGGGATTCACCCCTCCACTTT. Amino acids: CAWSPGPKGDSPLHF.

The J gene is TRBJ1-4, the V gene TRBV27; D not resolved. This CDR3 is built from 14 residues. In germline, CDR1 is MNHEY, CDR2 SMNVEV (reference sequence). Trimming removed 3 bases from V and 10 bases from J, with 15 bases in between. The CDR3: CASSFSHGDGKLFF. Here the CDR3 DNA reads TGTGCCAGCAGTTTTTCGCACGGGGATGGAAAACTGTTTTTT.

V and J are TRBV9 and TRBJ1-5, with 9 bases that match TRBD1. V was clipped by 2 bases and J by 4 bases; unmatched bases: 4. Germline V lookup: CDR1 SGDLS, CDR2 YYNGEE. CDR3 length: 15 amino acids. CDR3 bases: TGTGCCAGCAGCGTGGGACAGGGAAAGAATCAGCCCCAGCATTTT. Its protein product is CASSVGQGKNQPQHF.

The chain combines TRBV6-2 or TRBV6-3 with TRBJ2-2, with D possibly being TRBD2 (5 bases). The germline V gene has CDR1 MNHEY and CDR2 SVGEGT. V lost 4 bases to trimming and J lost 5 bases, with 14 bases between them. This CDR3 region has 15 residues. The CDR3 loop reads CASSFEPRGTGELFF. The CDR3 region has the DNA TGTGCCAGCAGTTTCGAACCCCGAGGGACCGGGGAGCTGTTTTTT.

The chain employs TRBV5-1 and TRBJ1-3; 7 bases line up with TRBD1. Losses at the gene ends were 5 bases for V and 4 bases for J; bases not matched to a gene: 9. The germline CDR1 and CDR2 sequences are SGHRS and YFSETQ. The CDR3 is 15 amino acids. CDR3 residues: CASRADRAGGNTIYF. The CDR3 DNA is TGCGCCAGCAGGGCTGACAGGGCGGGCGGAAACACCATATATTTT.

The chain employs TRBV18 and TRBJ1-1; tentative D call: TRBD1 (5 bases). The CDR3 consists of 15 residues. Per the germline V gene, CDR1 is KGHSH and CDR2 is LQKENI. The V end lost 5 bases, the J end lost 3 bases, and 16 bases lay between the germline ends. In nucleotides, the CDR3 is TGTGCCAGCTCATCGGGACTCAATACGCACACTGAAGCTTTCTTT. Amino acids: CASSSGLNTHTEAFF. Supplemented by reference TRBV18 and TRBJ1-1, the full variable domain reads NAGVMQNPRHLVRRRGQEARLRCSPMKGHSHVYWYRQLPEEGLKFMVYLQKENIIDESGMPKERFSAEFPKEGPSILRIQQVVRGDSAAYFCASSSGLNTHTEAFFGQGTRLTVV.